This T cell receptor (beta chain) was retrieved from a study of cytomegalovirus exposure and HLA in healthy donors. Points from the study as a whole: It was reported that the classifier diagnosed cytomegalovirus status with high specificity and sensitivity in both the original and validation cohorts. Three CMV-associated chains were confirmed in vitro to be specific for CMV antigens.

The CDR3 is 13 amino acids. Trimming shortened V by 8 bases and J by 8 bases, and 16 bases separated the two germline ends. Germline CDR1 and CDR2: SNHLY and FYNNEI. A remark on this clone: Its antigen is as yet unknown.

The assay was immunoSEQ multiplex PCR, and TCRdb's table has in-frame clones only and misses some. The top ten hold roughly 5.5% of the sample, which has fewer than 250,000 clones, around 78% seen once. The chain links TRBV2 to TRBJ2-1; D perhaps matches TRBD2 (6 bases). The specimen was PBMCs. The TCR was taken from a woman aged 18-29 years in good health and CMV-seronegative. The CDR3 spells CASGRGAGYEQFF. The CDR3 nucleotides read TGTGCCAGCGGGCGGGGCGCCGGCTATGAGCAGTTCTTC.